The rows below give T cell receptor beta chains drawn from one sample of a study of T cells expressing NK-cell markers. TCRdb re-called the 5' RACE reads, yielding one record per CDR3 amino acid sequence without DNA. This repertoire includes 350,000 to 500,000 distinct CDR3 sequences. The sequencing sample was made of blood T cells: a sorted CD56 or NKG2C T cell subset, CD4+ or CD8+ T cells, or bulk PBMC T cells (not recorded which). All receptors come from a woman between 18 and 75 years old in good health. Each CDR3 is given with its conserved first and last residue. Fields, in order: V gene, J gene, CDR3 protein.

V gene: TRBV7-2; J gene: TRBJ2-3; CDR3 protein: CASSLWRGTATDTQYF
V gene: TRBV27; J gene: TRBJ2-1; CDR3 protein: CASSLREYYNEQFF
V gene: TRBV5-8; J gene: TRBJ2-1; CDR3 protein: CASSPMGLAGREQFF
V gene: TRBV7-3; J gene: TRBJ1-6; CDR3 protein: CASSQDRGNSPLHF
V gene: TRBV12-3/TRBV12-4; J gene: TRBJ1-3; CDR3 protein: CASSRTQGNTIYF
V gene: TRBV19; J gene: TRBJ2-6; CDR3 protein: CASSMERGAGANVLTF
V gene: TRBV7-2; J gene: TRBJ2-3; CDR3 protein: CASSLGTRPPSTDTQYF
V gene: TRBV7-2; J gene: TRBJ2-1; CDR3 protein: CASSSSITYNEQFF
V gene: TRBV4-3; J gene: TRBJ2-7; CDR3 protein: CASSQGASLYEQYF
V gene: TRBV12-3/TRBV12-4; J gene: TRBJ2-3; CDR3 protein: CASSFPREADTQYF
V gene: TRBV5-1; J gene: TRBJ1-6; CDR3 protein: CASSTGTPVGNSPLHF
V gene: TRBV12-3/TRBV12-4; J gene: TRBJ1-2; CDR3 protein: CASSLVVSGYGYTF
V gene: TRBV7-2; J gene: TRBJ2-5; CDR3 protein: CASSFDGQQGETQYF
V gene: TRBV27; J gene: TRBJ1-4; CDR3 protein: CASSIHPGGDEKLFF
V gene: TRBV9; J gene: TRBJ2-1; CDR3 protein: CASSASGNEQFF
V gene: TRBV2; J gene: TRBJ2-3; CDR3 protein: CASMAGQGTDTQYF
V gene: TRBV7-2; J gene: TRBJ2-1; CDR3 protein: CASSSGRGGNEQFF
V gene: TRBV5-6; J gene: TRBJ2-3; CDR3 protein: CASSLNGLNTQYF
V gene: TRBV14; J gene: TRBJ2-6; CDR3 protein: CASSQGTVSPGANVLTF
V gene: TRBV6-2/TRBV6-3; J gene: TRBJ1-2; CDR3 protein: CASSYPDRQATTYGYTF
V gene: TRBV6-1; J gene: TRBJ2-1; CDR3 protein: CASSRWDRLGNEQFF
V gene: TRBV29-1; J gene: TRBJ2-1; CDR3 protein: CSVERLAGSSYNEQFF
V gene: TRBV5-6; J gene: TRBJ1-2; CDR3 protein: CASTPWGTGESTGYTF
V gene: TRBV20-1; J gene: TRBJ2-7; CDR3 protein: CSARLVAGGYEQYF
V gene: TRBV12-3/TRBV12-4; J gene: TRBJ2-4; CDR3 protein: CASSLWGRSQNIQYF
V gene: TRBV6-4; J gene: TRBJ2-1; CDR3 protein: CASSDSATSPEQFF
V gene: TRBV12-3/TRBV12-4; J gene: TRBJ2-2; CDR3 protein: CASNSFTTGELFF
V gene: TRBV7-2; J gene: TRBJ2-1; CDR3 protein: CASTYGISVNEQFF
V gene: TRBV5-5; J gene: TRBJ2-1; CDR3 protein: CASSLLGGGSNEQFF
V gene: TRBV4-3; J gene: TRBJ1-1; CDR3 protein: CASSQVERGEAFF
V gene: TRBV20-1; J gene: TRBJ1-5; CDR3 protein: CSARPTGEQPQHF
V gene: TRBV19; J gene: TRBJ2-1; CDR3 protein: CASRRTGTIKQFF
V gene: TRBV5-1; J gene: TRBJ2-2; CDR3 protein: CASSASGNTGELFF
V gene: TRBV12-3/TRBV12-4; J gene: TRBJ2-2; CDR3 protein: CASSFRGGAGGELFF
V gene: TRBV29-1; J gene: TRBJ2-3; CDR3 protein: CSAKGGYTDTQYF
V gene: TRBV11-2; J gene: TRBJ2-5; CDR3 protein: CASSQQGQETQYF
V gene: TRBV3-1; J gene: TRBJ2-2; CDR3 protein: CASSQEGENTGELFF
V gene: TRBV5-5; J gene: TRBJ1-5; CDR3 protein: CASSLGTEPGGQPQHF
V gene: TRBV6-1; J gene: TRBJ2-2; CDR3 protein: CASSGGAGTGELFF
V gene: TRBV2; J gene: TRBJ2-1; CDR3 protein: CASRKGLAFGDPEQFF
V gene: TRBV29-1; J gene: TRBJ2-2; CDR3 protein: CSVEAVAGELFF
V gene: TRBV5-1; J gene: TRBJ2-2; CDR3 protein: CASSTSGTPTTNTGELFF
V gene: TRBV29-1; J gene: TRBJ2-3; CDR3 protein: CSGVQTTDTQYF
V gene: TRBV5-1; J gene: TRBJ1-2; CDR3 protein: CASSWTGQNYGYTF
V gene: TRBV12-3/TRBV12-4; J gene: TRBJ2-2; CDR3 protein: CASSLDRVGTGELFF
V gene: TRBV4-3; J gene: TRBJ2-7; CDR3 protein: CASSQDNRPDHEQYF
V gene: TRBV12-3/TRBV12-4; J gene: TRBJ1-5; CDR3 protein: CASGYSDQPQHF